This TCR beta chain was sequenced in a study of T cells in Graves' hyperthyroidism and ophthalmopathy. Amplification of TCR beta CDR3 regions was performed using RNA transcripts as template. The HTBI primer set was used in a first-round RT-PCR of the TCR CDR3. A single record per CDR3 protein comes from TCRdb applying MiXCR to the multiplex PCR reads. This sample carries 550,000 to 650,000 distinct CDR3 sequences, 12% to 15% of them seen once, and the ten largest clones take 14%. V gave up 3 bases and J gave up 7 bases, with 15 bases separating them. This CDR3 is 14 amino acids long. Germline V gene sequence: CDR1 DFQATT, CDR2 SNEGSKA (reference sequence). This clonotype was observed a handful of times.

The sequencing input was blood. The TCR was taken from a woman aged 35 to 49 with Graves' hyperthyroidism. The rearrangement links TRBV20-1 to TRBJ1-4, with D tentatively TRBD1 (6 bases). CDR3 bases: TGCAGTGCTAGTTCTCAGGGGATTAGTGAAAAACTGTTTTTT. Translated: CSASSQGISEKLFF.